This T cell receptor (beta chain) came from a study of blood T cell repertoires in COVID-19. At the level of the study: The cDNA or gDNA used as material had been derived from T cells, B-cell-depleted T cells, or PBMCs.

Original processing methods: Counts of nucleated cells, estimated from reference gene primer amplification, were obtained. Sequencing was performed with immunoSEQ multiplex PCR; in TCRdb, only in-frame clones are kept and a portion is missing. Clone size and V and J calls were adopted from that table, with D and trimming inferred from the DNA. The table shows about 300,000 clones, with 75% to 90% occurring only once. Patients from Seattle were sampled longitudinally, starting during active infection. The source of this sequence is a woman in her 50s with COVID-19, enrolled during active disease. Sequencing used peripheral blood.

The CDR3 DNA reads TGTGCCAGCAGCCATATCAGGGGGGCCAACACTGAAGCTTTCTTT. Its protein product is CASSHIRGANTEAFF. The chain joins TRBV7-9 to TRBJ1-1; the match to TRBD1 covers 7 bases. Germline V gives CDR1 SEHNR, CDR2 FQNEAQ (reference sequence). Trimming removed 5 bases from V and 2 bases from J; junction bases left unmatched: 8. The CDR3 runs 15 residues.